The 25 T cell receptor beta chains reported below all come from one sample, sequenced in a study of OX40 agonist ivuxolimab in advanced cancers. Clones were sequenced by immunoSEQ multiplex PCR, and TCRdb holds only the in-frame ones, with some missing. The sample shows over 70,000 clones, 85% to 90% of them seen only once. The source was CD4+ or CD8+ T cells sorted from blood, collected in a trial of the OX40 agonist ivuxolimab. These receptors were collected from an adult with an advanced solid tumor such as melanoma, head and neck, liver or kidney cancer.

The J gene is TRBJ2-7, the V gene TRBV7-8, with TRBD1 as a possible D gene (5 bases). The germline V gene encodes CDR1 SGHVS and CDR2 FQNEAQ. V lost 5 bases, J lost 6 bases, and 8 bases lay in between. CDR3 length: 11 residues. For the CDR3, the DNA is TGTGCCAGCAGCATCCAGGGCGAGCAGTACTTC. The encoded protein is CASSIQGEQYF.

The V and J genes are TRBV28 and TRBJ1-1; D not resolved. The CDR3 runs to 13 residues. Germline V gene sequence: CDR1 MDHEN, CDR2 SYDVKM. V was pared by 2 bases and J by 3 bases, with 7 bases between. CDR3 amino acids: CASSLLGDTEAFF. The CDR3 nucleotides are TGTGCCAGCAGTTTACTCGGGGACACTGAAGCTTTCTTT.

The CDR3 protein is CASSLGGGRGYTF. The CDR3 nucleotides are TGTGCCAGCAGCTTGGGTGGAGGGCGCGGCTACACCTTC. V is TRBV5-6 and J is TRBJ1-2, with no clear D. This CDR3 spans 13 amino acids. Germline values: CDR1 SGHDT, CDR2 YYEEEE. Trimming removed 0 bases from V and 8 bases from J, with 11 bases in between.

The CDR3 loop is CASSLTGVDEQFF. CDR3 nucleotide sequence: TGTGCCAGCAGCTTAACCGGGGTCGATGAGCAGTTCTTC. V is TRBV7-2 and J is TRBJ2-1; maybe TRBD2 (5 bases). Trimming shortened V by 2 bases and J by 8 bases, and 10 bases separated the two germline ends. Germline V lookup: CDR1 SGHTA, CDR2 FQGNSA. This CDR3 spans 13 amino acids.

The chain combines TRBV6-5 with TRBJ2-3; no reliable D call. CDR3 length: 16 residues. Trimming shortened V by 4 bases and J by 2 bases, and 16 bases separated the two germline ends. From germline, CDR1 is MNHEY and CDR2 SVGAGI. The chain's CDR3 is CASSSTIGSPTDTQYF. The CDR3 DNA reads TGTGCCAGCAGTTCAACGATCGGGTCCCCCACAGATACGCAGTATTTT.

This chain links TRBV27 with TRBJ2-1; TRBD2 aligns across 13 bases. With 7 bases clipped from V and 2 bases from J, the junction kept 2 bases outside the gene matches. CDR1 is MNHEY and CDR2 is SMNVEV in the germline V gene (reference sequence). The CDR3 covers 15 residues. CDR3 amino acids: CASMTSGGTYNEQFF. The CDR3 region has the DNA TGTGCCAGCATGACTAGCGGGGGGACCTACAATGAGCAGTTCTTC.

This clone is labeled as medium-sized. CDR3 in amino acids: CASSLRGLDEQYF. CDR3 nucleotide sequence: TGTGCCAGCAGTCTGAGGGGATTGGACGAGCAGTACTTC. The rearrangement uses TRBV27 and TRBJ2-7; D could derive from TRBD1 or TRBD2 (5 bases each). V was clipped by 5 bases and J by 5 bases, with 13 bases between them. The germline V gene encodes CDR1 MNHEY and CDR2 SMNVEV (reference sequence). CDR3 size: 13 residues.

This sequence joins TRBV7-9 and TRBJ2-7, with D hard to call. V lost 1 base and J lost 5, with 9 bases in between. Germline loops: CDR1 SEHNR, CDR2 FQNEAQ (reference sequence). CDR3 length equals 13 residues. CDR3 nucleotide sequence: TGTGCCAGCAGCTTAGACGAATCTAACGAGCAGTACTTC. It specifies CASSLDESNEQYF.

The chain employs TRBV30 and TRBJ1-5; 8 bases align to TRBD1. This CDR3 region has 15 residues. With V trimmed by 2 bases and J by 0 bases, 3 bases remained unmatched. CDR1 is GTSNPN and CDR2 is SVGIG in the germline V gene (reference sequence). The CDR3 DNA sequence: TGTGCCTGGAGTTTGACAGGGGATAGCAATCAGCCCCAGCATTTT. This translates into CAWSLTGDSNQPQHF.

J is TRBJ2-1 and V is TRBV19; D gene unclear. Germline-derived CDR1 and CDR2 are LNHDA and SQIVND (reference sequence). This CDR3 region has 11 residues. Trimming took 5 bases from V and 4 from J, leaving 3 bases between them. CDR3 loop: CASSLYNEQFF. The DNA of the CDR3 is TGTGCCAGTAGTCTTTACAATGAGCAGTTCTTC.

This clone was seen only once. The genes are TRBV27 and TRBJ2-7; TRBD2 is a possible D gene (5 bases). V lost 6 bases, J lost 3 bases, and 12 bases lay in between. The length of the CDR3 is 13 residues. CDR1 MNHEY and CDR2 SMNVEV come from the germline V gene (reference sequence). In nucleotides, the CDR3 is TGTGCCAGCAGCTGGACTTGGGGCTACGAGCAGTACTTC. It codes for CASSWTWGYEQYF.

The CDR3 spells CAWTLGAVDTEAFF. The CDR3 DNA reads TGTGCCTGGACCTTGGGAGCGGTGGATACTGAAGCTTTCTTT. V and J are TRBV30 and TRBJ1-1, with D hard to call. Trimming shortened V by 4 bases and J by 5 bases, and 17 bases separated the two germline ends. Per the germline V gene, CDR1 is GTSNPN and CDR2 is SVGIG (reference sequence). CDR3 length: 14 amino acids.

This chain uses TRBV28 with TRBJ2-7; D is uncertain. The germline V and J ends were trimmed by 4 bases and 2 bases, with 12 bases remaining between them. The CDR3 contains 14 residues. Germline values: CDR1 MDHEN, CDR2 SYDVKM. Here the CDR3 DNA reads TGTGCCAGCAGTTCCCGGTGGTCCCCCTACGAGCAGTACTTC. Translating it yields CASSSRWSPYEQYF.

CDR3 amino acids: CASNEGVNQPQHF. In DNA form, the CDR3 reads TGTGCCAGTAATGAAGGGGTGAATCAGCCCCAGCATTTT. The chain links TRBV19 to TRBJ1-5; tentatively, D is TRBD1 (5 bases). CDR3 length: 13 amino acids. V was clipped by 7 bases and J by 4 bases, with 11 bases between them. Germline V CDR1 and CDR2: LNHDA, SQIVND (reference sequence).

This clone appeared a few times. The chain uses TRBV30 and TRBJ1-5; the D gene is possibly TRBD1 (5 bases). Germline CDR1 GTSNPN, CDR2 SVGIG (reference sequence). Trimming stripped 2 bases from V and 7 bases from J, with 12 bases between. This CDR3 comprises 13 residues. The chain's CDR3 is CAWSFGAQQPQHF. The CDR3 DNA follows: TGTGCCTGGAGTTTCGGGGCACAGCAGCCCCAGCATTTT.

This rearrangement joins TRBV7-9 to TRBJ2-7, with 9 bases lining up with TRBD2. Per the germline V gene, CDR1 is SEHNR and CDR2 is FQNEAQ (reference sequence). The CDR3 is 16 amino acids. J lost 0 bases, V lost 5 bases, and 8 bases had no gene match. The CDR3 sequence: CASSPGLAMDSYEQYF. Here the CDR3 DNA reads TGTGCCAGCAGCCCAGGACTAGCGATGGACTCCTACGAGCAGTACTTC.

This chain joins TRBV19 and TRBJ2-2; TRBD1 is a possible D gene (5 bases). CDR3 length: 14 residues. V lost 0 bases to trimming and J lost 5 bases, with 7 bases between them. Germline V gene lookup returns CDR1 LNHDA and CDR2 SQIVND (reference sequence). The CDR3 bases are TGTGCCAGTAGTATAGAAGGGGTTACCGGGGAGCTGTTTTTT. It translates to CASSIEGVTGELFF.

V usage is TRBV4-1 and J usage is TRBJ2-1; 11 nucleotides align to TRBD2. This CDR3 contains 18 residues. Per the germline V gene, CDR1 is MGHRA and CDR2 is YSYEKL. V dropped 2 bases and J dropped 8; count of bases not matched to a gene: 14. CDR3 amino acids: CASSQQGNILAGGDEQFF. The CDR3 DNA is TGCGCCAGCAGCCAACAGGGGAATATCCTAGCGGGGGGTGATGAGCAGTTCTTC.

The chain links TRBV30 to TRBJ1-1; D is perhaps TRBD1 (5 bases). The ends were cut back, 0 bases at V and 6 bases at J, with 11 bases in the middle. Germline-derived CDR1 and CDR2 are GTSNPN and SVGIG (reference sequence). This CDR3 spans 13 amino acids. CDR3 DNA sequence: TGTGCCTGGAGTGTCGCGGGGCGCGCTGAAGCTTTCTTT. Protein product: CAWSVAGRAEAFF.

The rearrangement links TRBV19 to TRBJ1-2; maybe TRBD1 (6 bases). The length of the CDR3 is 13 residues. The germline CDR1 and CDR2 sequences are LNHDA and SQIVND (reference sequence). Between the trimmed V and J ends, which lost 5 bases and 8 bases, there was a span of 15 bases. The CDR3 nucleotides read TGTGCCAGTAGTCCCACAGGGCCAGAGGGCTACACCTTC. It is translated as CASSPTGPEGYTF.

The chain has TRBV19 and TRBJ2-2; D may be TRBD1 or TRBD2 (5 bases each). V lost 10 bases and J 2 bases, leaving 14 bases between the germline ends. The CDR3 spans 14 residues. Germline CDR1 and CDR2: LNHDA and SQIVND (reference sequence). CDR3 loop: CATRWGSNTGELFF. The CDR3 DNA sequence: TGTGCCACCCGGTGGGGGAGCAACACCGGGGAGCTGTTTTTT.

This clone appeared once. The rearrangement joins TRBV6-1 to TRBJ1-5, with D unresolved. V lost 5 bases to trimming and J lost 1 base, with 3 bases between them. The germline CDR1 and CDR2 sequences are MNHNS and SASEGT. This CDR3 is 12 amino acids long. In DNA form, the CDR3 reads TGTGCCAGCAGTCCAAGCAATCAGCCCCAGCATTTT. Translating gives CASSPSNQPQHF.

This CDR3 is CASSFQVAYEQYF. The CDR3 bases are TGTGCCAGTAGTTTTCAGGTAGCCTACGAGCAGTACTTC. The chain links TRBV19 to TRBJ2-7, with D hard to call. V was cut by 5 bases and J by 2 bases, with 10 bases left in between. The CDR3 extends over 13 amino acids. Germline lookup yields CDR1 LNHDA and CDR2 SQIVND (reference sequence).

The rearrangement joins TRBV28 to TRBJ1-2, with D perhaps TRBD1 (5 bases). There are 15 residues in the CDR3. The V and J ends lost 2 bases and 2 bases respectively, with 12 bases between them. Per germline, CDR1 MDHEN and CDR2 SYDVKM. The CDR3 DNA sequence: TGTGCCAGCAGTTTAACCGGGACGGCCAACTATGGCTACACCTTC. Amino acid sequence: CASSLTGTANYGYTF.

V gene TRBV5-1 combines with J gene TRBJ2-7, with D unresolved. The germline V gene has CDR1 SGHRS and CDR2 YFSETQ. The CDR3 extends over 12 amino acids. Trimming cost V 2 bases and J 3 bases, with 6 bases left between them. Here the CDR3 reads CASSFDLYEQYF. The DNA of the CDR3 is TGCGCCAGCAGCTTCGATCTCTACGAGCAGTACTTC.